This TCR beta chain was captured in a study of T cells after yellow fever vaccination (dated by TCRdb to about 2019). With respect to the entire study: The SMART-Seq v4 Ultra Low Input RNA kit was used to prepare libraries from fractions with low cell numbers. Two healthy male donors made up the cohort, one aged 18 to 29 years and the other aged 30 to 40 years. Blood was collected at multiple timepoints before and after primary and secondary immunization, and bulk PBMC replicates and cell subsets were isolated. To track T-cell clones before and after primary and booster YFV17D yellow fever vaccination, bulk TCR alpha and beta repertoires were sequenced longitudinally.

The meaning of the sample's treatment or condition label: live attenuated yellow fever vaccine strain. At each blood-draw timepoint, two biological replicates of bulk PBMCs were obtained. A standard Ficoll-Paque protocol was used to isolate PBMCs from peripheral blood. TriZol was used to extract RNA from bulk PBMCs, CD4 and CD8 fractions, and dextramer-positive and dextramer-negative fractions. Sequencer: Illumina NovaSeq 6000. TCR cDNA was synthesized by 5'RACE template switching, through which a universal primer site and unique molecular identifiers were introduced. Priming of cDNA synthesis was performed from both the TCR alpha and TCR beta constant segments. Library amplification used two PCR steps, and the second PCR step added sample barcodes and sequencing adapters. Libraries were sequenced on Illumina HiSeq 2500 (2x100 bp) or NovaSeq (2x150 bp). The authors' analysis ran thus. MIGEC was used to demultiplex reads and collapse the reads into UMI consensus sequences, and MiXCR was used for V(D)J alignment. Vaccine-responding clonotypes were identified with edgeR using replicate PBMC samples, with FDR below 0.01 and a log2 fold change above 5 up to day 15 being required. Each bulk clonotype received a CD4 or CD8 identity based on whether the sequenced CD4 or CD8 repertoire contained that clonotype at higher abundance. Starting from the raw public reads, TCRdb applied fastp trimming at Q25, assembled clones with MiXCR and retained in-frame beta chains. Merged by CDR3 protein, the rows form single entries marked with the most common genes and DNA. TCRdb, not the authors, supplied the V and J calls. Counted in this sample were 250,000 or so distinct CDR3 sequences; more than 3.5% of them appeared once. The top ten clones comprise 19% of the sample.

From its cysteine to its phenylalanine, the CDR3 spans 14 amino acids. Just the 42-base CDR3 DNA is kept, in frame starting at base 1. Cut back by 0 bases and 6 bases, the V and J ends lie 10 bases apart. From a lookup of the germline V gene, CDR1 and CDR2 are LGHNA and YSLEER. Results the study describes overall, beyond this receptor: A small share of clonotypes occurred in both CD4 and CD8 compartments, likely arising from convergent recombination. Computational filtering was needed because FACS-sorted repertoires could contain abundant contaminating clonotypes from the bulk population. After the booster, most of the clones that had expanded following primary vaccination were detected again (roughly 97% of CD4 and 80% to 90% of CD8), which suggests that memory was broadly maintained. The secondary T-cell response was weaker than the primary response but faster, peaking on day 5 instead of day 15. Because only a couple of donors were included in the study, the extent to which the findings can be generalized is limited.

This clonotype was observed at least ten times. Its target antigen remains unknown. Nothing much larger sits one base from this clone, and base qualities are not available. This TCR was recovered from a young man who received the YFV17D yellow fever vaccine. This sample comprised PBMCs, obtained 15 days after the yellow fever booster vaccination. The chain is assembled from TRBV4-3 and TRBJ2-3, with the D gene too uncertain to name. CDR3 protein: CASSQESHADTQYF. The DNA is TGCGCCAGCAGCCAAGAAAGTCACGCGGATACGCAGTATTTT.